This T cell receptor (beta chain) was recovered during a study of spatial heterogeneity in lung cancer (dated by TCRdb to the late 2010s). Regarding the complete study: Beta-chain transcripts were consistently detected in greater numbers than alpha-chain transcripts, which likely reflected higher beta-chain transcript abundance. In the raw uncorrected reads, each unique combination of TCR and UMI appeared more than ten times on average. TCR alpha and beta repertoires were quantitatively compared across multiple tumor regions, matched nontumor lung and blood in non-small cell lung cancer. Nonsynonymous mutation counts, determined by whole-exome sequencing of tumor tissue, were related to features of the TCR repertoire. At surgery, both alpha and beta chains were TCR-sequenced in around 240 tumor regions, about 64 matched nontumor lung samples and a few dozen PBMC samples. Overall study results and their limits: Ubiquitous expanded tumor TCRs were found in blood more often at tumor resection than at routine follow-up. Additional single-cell paired TCR alpha and beta sequencing was considered necessary to confirm, at a functional level, the hypothesis that regional TCRs recognize regional mutations.

Receptor amplification or capture employed 5' RACE. The instrument given in TCRdb is NextSeq 500. To allow correction of PCR and sequencing errors, the TCR library protocol tagged every TCR cDNA molecule with a unique molecular identifier. The source study handled its data this way. TCR identification, UMI-based error correction and CDR3 extraction were all carried out with Decombinator tools. Expanded TCRs were defined as those above a frequency of 2 per 1,000, corresponding to the top 1% of the tumor frequency distribution. Renyi diversity was computed with the R vegan package after each repertoire had been subsampled 100 times to 5,000 TCRs. To build CDR3 similarity networks, amino acid triplet string-kernel similarity was used, and CDR3s were connected when their pairwise similarity was above 0.82. TCRdb cleaned the public reads at Q25 with fastp, built clones with MiXCR and kept in-frame beta chains. CDR3 protein duplicates are merged, each entry listing the most common genes and DNA. The V and J calls were determined by TCRdb, not by the authors. This sample is represented by approximately 90,000 distinct CDR3 sequences; over 8.5% of them were singletons. Around 7% of the sample comes from the top ten.

Per the publication, the time point label means: sample taken at primary tumor resection. TCR sequencing used whole RNA extracted from tumor and nontumor lung tissue, or from cryopreserved PBMC samples, without cell sorting. Donors were some 70 patients with early-stage, untreated non-small cell lung cancer from the lung TRACERx cohort. A patient was chosen for TCR sequencing only when enough RNA was available from at least two tumor regions. V loses 0 bases of germline sequence and J loses 6 bases, and the interval between the two ends is 10 bases. The CDR3 holds 13 amino acids from the cysteine to the phenylalanine. The DNA shown is the 39-base CDR3, in frame from base 1. The germline V gene encodes CDR1 SGHRS and CDR2 YFSETQ. This clonotype was detected a few times. The antigen it binds to is not known. Qualities for individual bases were not recorded, and no much larger clone is one base off.

The specimen comprised PBMCs, sampled at surgery. The chain was built from TRBV5-1 and TRBJ2-7; the D gene lacks a confident call. The clonotype was recovered from a male donor with early-stage non-small cell lung cancer. CDR3 reads: CASSLGPLFEQYF. The bases are TGCGCCAGCAGCTTGGGCCCGTTGTTCGAGCAGTACTTC. Beyond the CDR3, the reference TRBV5-1 and TRBJ2-7 genes provide the residues; the full variable domain reads: KAGVTQTPRYLIKTRGQQVTLSCSPISGHRSVSWYQQTPGQGLQFLFEYFSETQRNKGNFPGRFSGRQFSNSRSEMNVSTLELGDSALYLCASSLGPLFEQYFGPGTRLTVT.